The following is a TCR beta chain sequence with its context. This record belongs to a study of T cells in Graves' hyperthyroidism and ophthalmopathy. Stability of Graves' hyperthyroidism was defined as absent ophthalmopathy progression within 18 months. Hyperthyroidism was newly diagnosed in patients aged 18 to 65 (duration under 2 months). The V gene end was trimmed by 6 bases and the J gene end by 4 bases; junction bases not matched to a gene: 10. Germline V lookup: CDR1 SEHNR, CDR2 FQNEAQ (reference sequence). This CDR3 contains 15 residues. Researchers amplified the TCR beta CDR3 regions from RNA transcripts. With the HTBI primer set, the TCR CDR3 went through a first round of RT-PCR. In TCRdb, the multiplex PCR reads were re-called with MiXCR into one record per CDR3 protein. The sample has roughly 840,000 distinct CDR3 sequences; more than 30% are singletons.

This clonotype was sampled from a man aged 18 to 29 with Graves' hyperthyroidism. V is TRBV7-9 and J is TRBJ1-2, with 8 bases identical to TRBD1. Specimen: blood. The CDR3 DNA sequence: TGTGCCAGCAGTACCGGGACAGGTTGGGCCTATGGCTACACCTTC. Protein: CASSTGTGWAYGYTF.